A single count supports the clone carrying this T cell receptor beta chain. TCRdb's table, derived via immunoSEQ multiplex PCR, lists solely in-frame clones and lacks some. This sample carries more than 150,000 clones, 78% of them seen once, and the ten largest clones take about 15%. This entry is derived from a study of blood T cell repertoires in COVID-19. The CDR3 extends over 14 amino acids. CDR1 SGHNT and CDR2 YYREEE come from the germline V gene (reference sequence). V lost 0 bases to trimming and J lost 8 bases; unmatched junction nucleotides: 2. The clonotype originates from an elderly woman with acute or convalescent COVID-19. This rearrangement joins TRBV5-4 to TRBJ1-6, with 7 bases identical to TRBD1. The sample taken for sequencing was peripheral blood. The CDR3 DNA follows: TGTGCCAGCAGCTTGGCAGGGGGATATTCACCCCTCCACTTT. Protein: CASSLAGGYSPLHF.